The entry that follows covers one T cell receptor beta chain sequence. Stated treatment: randomized to nivolumab then ipilimumab (arm A) or the reverse (arm B). The CDR3 runs to 15 residues. Per germline, CDR1 SGHRS and CDR2 YFSETQ. V was pared by 0 bases and J by 0 bases, with 7 bases between. The data stem from a study of sequential checkpoint blockade in melanoma. Study-wide background: Patients were randomized 1:1 to nivolumab-then-ipilimumab or ipilimumab-then-nivolumab first-line. Matched biopsies came pretreatment and at week 13 for twenty-two patients. 85 to 95 pretreatment tumor DNA samples were TCRβ immunosequenced.

Assay used: immunoSEQ multiplex PCR; TCRdb lists only in-frame clones, some missing. The sample consists of several thousand clones, 21% of them appearing once. This clonotype was sampled from a human donor with melanoma. The rearrangement uses TRBV5-1 and TRBJ2-1, with D unclear. The sequenced sample was tumor tissue (inferred from file names), obtained from a patient given nivolumab and ipilimumab in sequence. This CDR3 reads CASSLDHSSYNEQFF. Here the CDR3 DNA reads TGCGCCAGCAGCTTGGACCACTCCTCCTACAATGAGCAGTTCTTC.